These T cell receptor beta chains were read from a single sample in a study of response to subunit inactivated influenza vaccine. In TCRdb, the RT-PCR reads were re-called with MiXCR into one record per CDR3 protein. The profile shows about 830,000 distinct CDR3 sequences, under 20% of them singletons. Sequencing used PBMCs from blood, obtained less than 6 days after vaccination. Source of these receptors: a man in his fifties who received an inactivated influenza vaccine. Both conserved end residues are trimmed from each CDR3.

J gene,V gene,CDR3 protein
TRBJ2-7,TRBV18,ASSPPGVGGHEQY
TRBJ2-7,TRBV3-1,ASSHGTGDSYEQY
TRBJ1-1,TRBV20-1,SAREGDWNTEAF
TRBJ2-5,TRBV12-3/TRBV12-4,ASGYRGLVETQY
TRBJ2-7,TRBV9,ASSDGDGEQY
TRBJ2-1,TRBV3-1,ASSQGGPYESYNEQF
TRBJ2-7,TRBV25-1,ASRPAGRRSSYEQY
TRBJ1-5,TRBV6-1,ASSTDRGSNQPQH
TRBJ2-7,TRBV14,ASSHSLAVQPYEQY
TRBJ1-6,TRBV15,ATSRDRGPNSPLH
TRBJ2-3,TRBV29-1,SVAWDGTDTQY
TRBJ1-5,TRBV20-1,SATTSVYSNQPQH
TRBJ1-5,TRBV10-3,AISESIRGNQPQH
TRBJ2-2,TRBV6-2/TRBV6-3,ASSRLSATGELF
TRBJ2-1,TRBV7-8,ASSLRLAGVYNEQF
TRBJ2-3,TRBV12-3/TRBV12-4,ASSRYRDRREDTQY
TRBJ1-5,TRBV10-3,AISTGGSQPQH
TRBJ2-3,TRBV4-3,ASSQESRQLADTQY
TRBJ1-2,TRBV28,ASRPTGGVDGYT
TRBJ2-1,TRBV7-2,ASSSLGGMVYNEQF
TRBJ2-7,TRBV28,ASSFSLGQGKQY
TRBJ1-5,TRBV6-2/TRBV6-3,ASRPRDRGGQPQH
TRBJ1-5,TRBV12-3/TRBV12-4,ASSRAGSNQPQH
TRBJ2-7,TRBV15,ATSRDRGESYEQY
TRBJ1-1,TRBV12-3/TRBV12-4,ASSLNREEAF
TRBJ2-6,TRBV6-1,ASGLGASGANVLT
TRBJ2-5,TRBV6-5,ASSYAEEETQY
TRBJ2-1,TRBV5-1,ASSLADRKRGNEQF
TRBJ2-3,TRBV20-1,SARGLISADTQY
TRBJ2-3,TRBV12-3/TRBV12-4,ASRDDRAGTDTQY
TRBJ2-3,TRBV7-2,ASSRRGQNTDTQY
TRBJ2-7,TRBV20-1,SARDPRTGNYEQY
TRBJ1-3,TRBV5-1,ASSSGTGLGNTIY
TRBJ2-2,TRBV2,ASIPTSGSSNTGELF
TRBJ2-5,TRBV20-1,SATRLAGSQETQY
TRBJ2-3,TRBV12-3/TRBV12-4,ASSQRDTGSTDTQY
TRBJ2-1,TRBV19,ACQREGSYNEQF
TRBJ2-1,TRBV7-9,ASSLPLAGGYEQF
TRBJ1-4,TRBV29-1,SGGGGGNEKLF
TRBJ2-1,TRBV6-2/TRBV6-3,ASSSPISDEQF
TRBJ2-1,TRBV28,ASSLRLADYNEQF
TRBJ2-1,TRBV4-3,ASSQSVLAGYNEQF